Presented here are 23 T cell receptor beta chains from one specimen sequenced in a study of cytomegalovirus exposure and HLA in healthy donors. The PCR had 60 Vbeta and 13 Jbeta primers. TCRdb's table, derived via immunoSEQ multiplex PCR, lists solely in-frame clones and lacks some. This table has 120,000 or so clones, about 81% appearing once. Sequencing was carried out using PBMCs. These receptors were taken from a woman between 50 and 59 years old in good health and CMV-seropositive.

The V gene is TRBV11-3, the J gene TRBJ2-1, with D tentatively TRBD2 (6 bases). The germline CDR1 and CDR2 sequences are SGHNT and YENEEA. The CDR3 has 17 residues. With 1 base removed from V and 5 bases from J, the gap between germline ends came to 18 bases. The CDR3 here is CASSLGVSWGLNNEQFF. The CDR3 DNA reads as TGTGCCAGCAGCTTAGGGGTTTCGTGGGGACTGAACAATGAGCAGTTCTTC.

V is TRBV11-2 and J is TRBJ2-2; 10 nucleotides agree with TRBD1. The CDR3 is 15 amino acids. Germline assignment: CDR1 SGHAT and CDR2 FQNNGV. Germline trimming cut 6 bases from V and 6 bases from J; bases unmatched to any gene: 7. DNA for the CDR3: TGTGCCAGCAGGCCCGGGACAGGGGCCCCCGGGGAGCTGTTTTTT. The encoded protein is CASRPGTGAPGELFF.

The V gene is TRBV5-1, the J gene TRBJ1-4; 8 nucleotides agree with TRBD1. The V segment lost 4 bases and the J segment 7 bases; nucleotides outside the gene matches: 6. Germline V lookup: CDR1 SGHRS, CDR2 YFSETQ. The CDR3 has 14 amino acids. CDR3 nucleotide sequence: TGCGCCAGCAGCGTCGGAACAGGGGGTGAAAAACTGTTTTTT. Translation: CASSVGTGGEKLFF.

This rearrangement joins TRBV7-2 to TRBJ2-5; 11 bases are shared with TRBD2. This CDR3 contains 19 residues. V lost 0 bases to trimming and J lost 1 base; unmatched junction nucleotides: 10. Germline CDR1 reads SGHTA; CDR2 reads FQGNSA. CDR3: CASSLAVAGGLTSQETQYF. As DNA, the CDR3 is TGTGCCAGCAGCTTAGCGGTAGCGGGGGGGCTGACGTCCCAAGAGACCCAGTACTTC. Filled out from reference TRBV7-2 and TRBJ2-5, the complete variable domain reads GAGVSQSPSNKVTEKGKDVELRCDPISGHTALYWYRQSLGQGLEFLIYFQGNSAPDKSGLPSDRFSAERTGGSVSTLTIQRTQQEDSAVYLCASSLAVAGGLTSQETQYFGPGTRLLVL.

This chain joins TRBV4-2 and TRBJ2-7; 7 positions match TRBD1. Germline CDR1 LGHNA, CDR2 YNFKEQ. V dropped 1 base and J dropped 5; count of bases not matched to a gene: 8. The CDR3 spans 15 residues. DNA for the CDR3: TGTGCCAGCAGCCAAGGGGGACAGCCAGCCCACGAGCAGTACTTC. This sequence encodes CASSQGGQPAHEQYF.

J is TRBJ2-7 and V is TRBV6-1; 8 positions agree with TRBD1. The CDR3 is made up of 14 amino acids. Trimming cost V 10 bases and J 0 bases; bases outside gene matches: 8. Looked up from germline, CDR1 is MNHNS and CDR2 is SASEGT. CDR3 protein: CATCRDRLSYEQYF. DNA of the CDR3: TGTGCCACTTGCCGGGACAGGCTCTCCTACGAGCAGTACTTC.

This chain links TRBV11-3 with TRBJ2-1; TRBD1 aligns across 7 bases. The CDR3 loop spans 16 amino acids. CDR1 is SGHNT, CDR2 YENEEA, per germline. The ends lost 7 bases at V and 8 bases at J; junction bases unmatched: 17. In DNA form, the CDR3 reads TGTGCCAGCACCCCACCCTACAGGGGCCCCCTCGATGAGCAGTTCTTC. Protein: CASTPPYRGPLDEQFF.

In this sample, this clone turned up once. The chain joins TRBV7-2 to TRBJ2-3, with TRBD2 matching over 12 bases. The V segment lost 3 bases and the J segment 0 bases; nucleotides outside the gene matches: 1. The germline V gene encodes CDR1 SGHTA and CDR2 FQGNSA. The CDR3 is made up of 16 amino acids. As DNA, the CDR3 is TGTGCCAGCAGCTTCGGGACTAGCGGGAGCACAGATACGCAGTATTTT. Amino acid sequence: CASSFGTSGSTDTQYF.

The rearrangement links TRBV19 to TRBJ1-2, with a possible D match to TRBD1 (6 bases). Germline V lookup: CDR1 LNHDA, CDR2 SQIVND (reference sequence). This CDR3 has 16 residues. Trimming stripped 5 bases from V and 0 bases from J, with 16 bases between. CDR3 region: CASSPRQDRANYGYTF. CDR3 bases: TGTGCCAGTAGTCCCCGCCAGGACAGAGCTAACTATGGCTACACCTTC.

The V call is TRBV7-2, the J call TRBJ1-4; tentatively, D is TRBD1 (6 bases). The CDR3 consists of 16 residues. V gave up 4 bases and J gave up 4 bases, with 16 bases separating them. CDR1 SGHTA and CDR2 FQGNSA come from the germline V gene. CDR3 protein: CASSSGARGRNEKLFF. The CDR3 DNA is TGTGCCAGCAGCTCAGGAGCCAGGGGCCGTAATGAAAAACTGTTTTTT.

This clone was detected only once. The chain couples TRBV5-1 to TRBJ1-2, with a possible D match to TRBD1 (6 bases). Germline values: CDR1 SGHRS, CDR2 YFSETQ. The CDR3 totals 14 residues. V lost 3 bases and J 2 bases, leaving 11 bases between the germline ends. The CDR3 bases are TGCGCCAGCAGCTCCGGACAGTTAAACTATGGCTACACCTTC. As protein: CASSSGQLNYGYTF.

There are a few counts of this clone. The chain uses TRBV30 and TRBJ2-7; perhaps TRBD1 as D (6 bases). Germline CDR1 GTSNPN, CDR2 SVGIG (reference sequence). This CDR3 comprises 13 residues. V was cut by 0 bases and J by 2 bases, with 8 bases left in between. In DNA, the CDR3 is TGTGCCTGGAGTGTCGGACAGACCTACGAGCAGTACTTC. Translation: CAWSVGQTYEQYF.

V and J are TRBV7-2 and TRBJ2-5; a weak D match, TRBD1 (5 bases). Trimming removed 2 bases from V and 2 bases from J, with 12 bases in between. The CDR3 is 15 residues long. Germline V CDR1 and CDR2: SGHTA, FQGNSA. DNA for the CDR3: TGTGCCAGCAGCTTACGGACATTAACTCAAGAGACCCAGTACTTC. This encodes CASSLRTLTQETQYF.

The chain links TRBV5-3 to TRBJ2-6, with TRBD1 matching over 8 bases. TRBV5-3 counts as an open reading frame of uncertain function. Trimming at V came to 3 bases and at J to 0 bases, leaving 11 bases not matched to a gene. CDR3 length: 19 amino acids. CDR3 nucleotides: TGTGCCAGAAGCTGGAGACAGGGGCGATCCATCTCTGGGGCCAACGTCCTGACTTTC. Translating gives CARSWRQGRSISGANVLTF.

V usage is TRBV5-5 and J usage is TRBJ2-6, with a possible D match to TRBD1 (5 bases). V was trimmed by 4 bases and J by 4 bases, leaving 12 bases between them. The CDR3 is 15 amino acids. Germline V gives CDR1 SGHKS, CDR2 YYEKEE (reference sequence). The CDR3 sequence: CASSARAIGANVLTF. For the CDR3, the DNA is TGTGCCAGCAGCGCCAGGGCGATAGGGGCCAACGTCCTGACTTTC.

V usage is TRBV7-2 and J usage is TRBJ1-1, with 10 bases aligning to TRBD1. Trimming at V came to 3 bases and at J to 0 bases, leaving 1 base not matched to a gene. The CDR3 runs to 15 residues. Germline V gene sequence: CDR1 SGHTA, CDR2 FQGNSA. The CDR3 DNA follows: TGTGCCAGCAGCTTGACAGGGGGCATGAACACTGAAGCTTTCTTT. It translates to CASSLTGGMNTEAFF.

The V call is TRBV27, the J call TRBJ2-2, with TRBD2 matching over 7 bases. Germline loops: CDR1 MNHEY, CDR2 SMNVEV (reference sequence). CDR3 length: 16 residues. V gave up 5 bases and J gave up 1 base; unmatched junction bases: 7. Written as DNA, the CDR3 is TGTGCCAGCAGTCCCGCGGGAGACTTGAACACCGGGGAGCTGTTTTTT. Translation: CASSPAGDLNTGELFF.

Here the CDR3 reads CATSRDGLAGATNTGELFF. DNA for the CDR3: TGTGCCACCAGCAGAGATGGACTAGCGGGAGCCACGAACACCGGGGAGCTGTTTTTT. This chain uses TRBV15 with TRBJ2-2; 13 positions match TRBD2. This CDR3 contains 19 residues. The trim removed 0 bases at V and 0 bases at J, leaving 4 bases unmatched. Germline loops: CDR1 LNHNV, CDR2 YYDKDF (reference sequence).

The chain links TRBV4-1 to TRBJ2-1, with D tentatively TRBD2 (5 bases). This CDR3 contains 17 residues. Germline CDR1 is MGHRA and CDR2 is YSYEKL. V was shortened by 1 base and J by 0 bases, with 13 bases between the two germline ends. CDR3 sequence (DNA): TGCGCCAGCAGCCAAGGGAGGATCGATAGCTCCTACAATGAGCAGTTCTTC. Protein product: CASSQGRIDSSYNEQFF.

The chain is built from TRBV20-1 and TRBJ1-1, with D unresolved. Germline CDR1 reads DFQATT; CDR2 reads SNEGSKA (reference sequence). The CDR3 is made up of 9 amino acids. The CDR3 bases are TGCAGGGGTCGGGGTGAAGCTTTCTTT. As protein: CRGRGEAFF.

The chain links TRBV4-2 to TRBJ2-3, with a tentative D call TRBD2 (7 bases). Between the trimmed V and J ends, which lost 0 bases and 3 bases, there was a span of 16 bases. The length of the CDR3 is 17 residues. CDR1 and CDR2 from the germline V gene are LGHNA and YNFKEQ. Here the CDR3 DNA reads TGTGCCAGCAGCCAAGATCGGGCTGGGGGGGCGACAGATACGCAGTATTTT. This sequence encodes CASSQDRAGGATDTQYF.

CDR3 loop: CASSPLGREPRGEQYF. CDR3 bases: TGTGCCAGCAGCCCACTGGGGCGGGAGCCTAGAGGGGAGCAGTACTTC. The chain carries TRBV7-2 and TRBJ2-7; 7 bases align to TRBD2. J lost 7 bases, V lost 5 bases, and 17 bases had no gene match. The length of the CDR3 is 16 residues. The germline gives CDR1 SGHTA, CDR2 FQGNSA.

This clone was counted a single time. This chain connects TRBV5-6 to TRBJ1-1; D remains ambiguous. CDR1 is SGHDT and CDR2 is YYEEEE in the germline V gene. This CDR3 is 13 amino acids long. V lost 1 base and J lost 5, with 9 bases in between. The CDR3 protein is CASSLYGDTEAFF. The DNA of the CDR3 is TGTGCCAGCAGCTTGTACGGGGATACTGAAGCTTTCTTT. Drawing the rest from reference TRBV5-6 and TRBJ1-1, the complete variable domain is DAGVTQSPTHLIKTRGQQVTLRCSPKSGHDTVSWYQQALGQGPQFIFQYYEEEERQRGNFPDRFSGHQFPNYSSELNVNALLLGDSALYLCASSLYGDTEAFFGQGTRLTVV.